Below, 8 T cell receptor beta chains from the same sample are listed, as sequenced in a study of human T cells and chemical hapten exposure (dated by TCRdb to the early 2020s). The time point tag for this specimen amounts to: patch test 3, about 24 weeks after DPC sensitization. The treatment or condition tag for this specimen amounts to: therapeutic diphenylcyclopropenone sensitization with weekly scalp DPC. Library method: RACE. The listed sequencing device is NextSeq 500. The public reads were reanalyzed by TCRdb: fastp trimming at Q25, MiXCR alignment, in-frame beta chains only. A single entry per CDR3 protein holds the most common genes and DNA from its merged rows. The sample has some 89,000 distinct CDR3 sequences on record, 25% to 35% of them singletons. Of the sample, over 9% falls within the top ten clones. This material consisted of whole blood, taken in connection with sensitization to the hapten diphenylcyclopropenone (DPC). The source is a man aged 40-50 years with alopecia areata. Some clones in this sample may be carry-over from other donors' samples.

This chain connects TRBV6-1 to TRBJ1-5; TRBD1 is a possible D gene (5 bases). Deletions cut 7 bases from V and 0 bases from J, with 10 bases between. The length of the CDR3 is 14 residues. From germline, CDR1 is MNHNS and CDR2 SASEGT. The CDR3 nucleotides read TGTGCCAGCACTCTGGGGGGTAGCAATCAGCCCCAGCATTTT. Translation gives CASTLGGSNQPQHF.

This clonotype has a count of ten or more. The chain combines TRBV28 with TRBJ2-7; 10 bases are a match to TRBD1. The CDR3 runs to 13 residues. Unmatched junction bases numbered 4, after V lost 8 bases and J lost 3 bases. The V gene's germline CDR1 is MDHEN and CDR2 SYDVKM. CDR3 sequence reads: CASSWTGGYEQYF. DNA of the CDR3: TGTGCCAGCTCATGGACAGGGGGCTACGAGCAGTACTTC.

In its sample, this clonotype was seen a few times. The J gene is TRBJ2-7, the V gene TRBV6-2 or TRBV6-3; 8 nucleotides line up with TRBD1. This CDR3 is 15 amino acids long. The ends lost 5 bases at V and 2 bases at J; junction bases unmatched: 8. CDR1 and CDR2 (germline): MNHEY, SVGEGT. The chain's CDR3 is CASSPTGDLPYEQYF. The CDR3 DNA is TGTGCCAGCAGTCCGACAGGGGACCTCCCCTACGAGCAGTACTTC.

This clonotype was seen only a few times. This rearrangement joins TRBV20-1 to TRBJ1-1; D unclear. This CDR3 comprises 11 residues. CDR1 and CDR2 (germline): DFQATT, SNEGSKA (reference sequence). The germline V and J ends were trimmed by 5 bases and 6 bases, with 10 bases remaining between them. CDR3 sequence (DNA): TGCAGTGCTTTCGCGTCCGCTGAAGCTTTCTTT. Translating gives CSAFASAEAFF.

The J gene is TRBJ2-2, the V gene TRBV20-1; TRBD2 aligns across 14 bases. Germline trimming cut 1 base from V and 3 bases from J; bases unmatched to any gene: 7. In germline, CDR1 is DFQATT, CDR2 SNEGSKA (reference sequence). CDR3 length: 18 amino acids. The CDR3 protein is CSARGLTSGRAYTGELFF. The DNA for the CDR3 is TGCAGTGCTAGAGGTTTGACTAGCGGGAGGGCATACACCGGGGAGCTGTTTTTT.

This clonotype appeared a few times. This chain connects TRBV2 to TRBJ2-5; 8 nucleotides agree with TRBD1. This CDR3 comprises 13 residues. Germline V lookup: CDR1 SNHLY, CDR2 FYNNEI. J was trimmed by 5 bases and V by 4 bases; bases with no gene match: 3. The CDR3 reads CASSGAGGETQYF. CDR3 nucleotide sequence: TGTGCCAGCAGTGGGGCAGGGGGCGAGACCCAGTACTTC.

This clonotype was seen a handful of times. The rearrangement joins TRBV18 to TRBJ2-6, with 7 bases identical to TRBD1. Germline V lookup: CDR1 KGHSH, CDR2 LQKENI. Germline trimming cut 6 bases from V and 2 bases from J; bases unmatched to any gene: 7. The CDR3 sequence is 16 residues long. The chain's CDR3 is CASSRGDRAGANVLTF. In DNA form, the CDR3 reads TGTGCCAGCTCCCGAGGCGACAGGGCTGGGGCCAACGTCCTGACTTTC.

The chain employs TRBV24-1 and TRBJ2-2; no reliable D call. With 9 bases removed from V and 6 bases from J, the gap between germline ends came to 7 bases. The CDR3 covers 11 residues. The germline gives CDR1 KGHDR, CDR2 SFDVKD. The CDR3 bases are TGTGCCACCGGTGTTGCCGGGGAGCTGTTTTTT. Protein sequence: CATGVAGELFF.